This TCR beta chain was captured in a study of neurological immune-mediated disorders (dated by TCRdb to about 2019). For context, the study as a whole: Of the approximately 34 multiple sclerosis patients, around 30 had relapsing-remitting MS and 3 had secondary progressive MS. Longitudinal HAM/TSP and healthy donors were sampled at 3 time-points each (about 3-40 month intervals). The cohort comprised 68 subjects: some 15 HAM/TSP patients, approximately 34 multiple sclerosis patients and 20 healthy controls. Peripheral blood TCR-beta repertoires from patients with HTLV-I-associated myelopathy (HAM/TSP), patients with multiple sclerosis, and healthy controls were compared in the study using UMI-based sequencing. The 90 to 120 TCR-beta libraries covered PBMC samples along with longitudinal samples, technical triplicates, and paired sorted CD4+ and CD8+ T-cell subsets.

The time point label, read with the paper, signifies: longitudinal time-point 1 (baseline). Libraries from unsorted PBMCs were made from 2 million PBMCs kept in RNAlater at -80 degrees C until RNA extraction. Multiple sclerosis patients were enrolled in a US clinical protocol evaluating disease progression by magnetic resonance imaging. Peripheral blood was subjected to Ficoll-Hypaque density gradient centrifugation to isolate PBMCs, which were then cryopreserved in liquid nitrogen. What the research found in general, with its limitations: Repertoires from 18 of 34 MS patients were grouped by phylogenetic analysis into a cluster of related CDR3 sequences, suggesting a possible repertoire-level signature. No identical CDR3 amino acid sequences were shared among expanded clones across subjects, suggesting private TCR-beta repertoires in all groups. No association of the MS cluster with clinical or MRI features was observed, and the need for larger cohorts was stated by the authors. TCR clonal expansion was highest in HAM/TSP patients and lowest in MS patients, with MS patients falling below even healthy controls.

This clonotype has ten or more counts. This receptor's antigen is unknown. No clone much larger than this one lies a single base away; base qualities are absent. cDNA was synthesized by template-switch 5'RACE using a primer with a 10-nucleotide random unique molecular identifier that tagged each TCR transcript. Every sequencing run yielded over 170 million TCR-beta sequences covering 15-18 subjects. The RNeasy kit was used to extract total RNA. The KAPA Real-time Library Amplification kit was used to amplify TCR-beta VDJ regions with primers for the TCR constant region and the 5'RACE anchor. Sample indexes and Illumina adaptors were added in a first PCR, and a second PCR then increased library yield. The roughly 650 bp TCR product was size-selected on a 2% E-gel SizeSelection system after Ampure bead purification. Before pooling, libraries had their quality checked on a Bioanalyzer, their concentration measured with Qubit, and their quantity determined with the Kapa Library Quantification kit. Paired-end 2 x 150 bp sequencing of the libraries was performed on an Illumina HiSeq 2500. To increase sequence diversity, about 25-30% phiX was spiked into each library pool. Processing in the source paper ran as follows. The UMI-based MiGEC pipeline processed quality-filtered reads and removed over 80% of raw TCR sequences during error correction. IMGT germline references were used for aligning VDJ genes, and each clonotype was defined as a unique CDR3 amino acid sequence together with its V-J genes. Clonal expansion, Shannon diversity, and CDR3 relatedness (CalcPairwiseDistances, ClusterSamples) were evaluated with VDJtools, and phylogenetic trees were built with CLCbio workbench. Clones with at least 8 unique UMIs were defined as expanded, with this threshold being based on coefficient-of-variation modelling across technical triplicates. Clones were called with MiXCR by TCRdb after fastp trimmed the public reads at Q25, and only in-frame beta chains were retained. Records with the same CDR3 protein are collapsed into one entry carrying the most frequent genes and DNA. TCRdb, not the original authors, processed these V and J calls. For this sample there are tens of thousands of distinct CDR3 sequences; about 3.3% appear just once. The ten largest clones add up to roughly 7.7% of the sample.

The TCR comes from a woman aged 55-75 years with multiple sclerosis. Sample: PBMCs.

Read as DNA, the sequence is TGTGCCAGCAGCCAAGATTGGATCGCTGGAAACACCATATATTTT. This sequence encodes CASSQDWIAGNTIYF. The chain is made from TRBV3-1 and TRBJ1-3; the D gene assignment is ambiguous. The trim is 0 bases for V and 2 bases for J, with a gap of 8 bases between the germline ends. The CDR3 runs 15 residues from the cysteine to the phenylalanine. Left in the record is the CDR3 DNA by itself, 45 bases read in frame from the first base. CDR1 LGHDT and CDR2 YNNKEL are derived from the germline V gene (reference sequence).